This entry describes one T cell receptor beta chain. The data derive from a study of blood T cell repertoires in COVID-19. The method was immunoSEQ multiplex PCR; TCRdb's version includes in-frame clones alone and lacks a portion of them. The data show 380,000 or so clones, around 87% seen once. Sequencing used PBMCs or T cells enriched from blood (not recorded which). The receptor comes from a man aged 25-45 years who had recovered from COVID-19.

The CDR3 here is CASSLLSGQGKGYEQYF. In DNA, the CDR3 is TGTGCCAGCAGCTTACTTAGCGGGCAGGGGAAGGGGTACGAGCAGTACTTC. This rearrangement joins TRBV7-8 to TRBJ2-7; perhaps TRBD2 as D (7 bases). The V end lost 2 bases, the J end lost 4 bases, and 21 bases lay between the germline ends. Germline CDR1 is SGHVS and CDR2 is FQNEAQ. The CDR3 has 17 residues.